This T cell receptor (beta chain) was captured by sequencing in a study of shared clonotypes between healthy human individuals (dated by TCRdb to 2018 to 2020). In terms of the full investigation: A couple of women and three men aged 18 to 49 years were included in the cohort. The study deeply sequenced blood TCR repertoires of several healthy adults to estimate repertoire size and the extent of clonotype sharing between individuals. Leukapheresis yielded between about 0.85 and 10 billion PBMCs per donor. For each donor, CD4 naive and CD4 memory were each given three plates, CD8 naive was given two plates, and CD8 memory was given one plate. Libraries were prepared and TCR repertoires were sequenced by different laboratories using diverse techniques, in order to increase sequencing depth and limit assay-specific biases.

Using the deep immunoSEQ assay, TCR CDR3 regions were amplified from genomic DNA by multiplex PCR. Extracted genomic DNA from each cell subset was distributed evenly across all wells of several immunoSEQ 96-well plates, and each plate was treated as a replicate. For sorted subsets, about 200 ng genomic DNA, equal to about 30,000 T cell genomes, was loaded into each replicate PCR. Purified libraries were quantified with a Qubit 3.0 fluorometer, sized on a Bioanalyzer 2100, and re-quantified with the KAPA Library Quantification kit. Every immunoSEQ 96-well plate was sequenced on a dedicated single-read 150-cycle Illumina NextSeq 550 flow cell. The study's own analysis went as follows. Because the immunoSEQ output held only junctional sequences and lacked quality scores, the filtering could not match the filtering applied to full-length reads. Sequences were annotated with PyIR, a Python wrapper for IgBLAST v1.9, and V/J genes and CDR3 were assigned using IMGT germline references. Reads were filtered out if the reads had weak V/J assignments (E-value above 1e-6), no CDR3, stop codons, out-of-frame junctions, or ambiguous translated residues. V3J clonotypes were defined as sequences sharing the same inferred V gene, J gene, and CDR3 amino acid sequence. To compute the percentage overlap between repertoires, the number of shared unique clonotypes was divided by the size of the smaller repertoire. Richness of each repertoire was evaluated using RTK rarefaction, the Chao1 estimator, and Recon v2.1 estimates of unobserved clonotypes. Generation probabilities for all TCRbeta clonotypes obtained by the gDNA method from a handful of donors were computed using OLGA. This immuneACCESS table, as held by TCRdb, lists in-frame sequences with V and J called but not all clones. Of the missing ones, under half trace to an unresolved V gene in checked studies; the others have no known cause. V and J calls and clone size are those listed in that table; D and trimming were worked out from the DNA. The sample table records some 1,600,000 clones; 95% to 99% of these occur just once. The leading ten clones occupy roughly 0.45% of the sample.

A word on this clone: Its recognized antigen is unknown. No much larger clone exists at a distance of one base, and base qualities are not known.

V lost 3 bases and J lost 1 base; the stretch between them is 13 bases long. From the cysteine up to the phenylalanine, the CDR3 has a length of 16 residues. Only CDR3 DNA remains: 48 bases, in frame from the first base. CDR1 is given as SEHNR and CDR2 as FQNEAQ, both from the germline V gene (reference sequence). Results and caveats for the whole study, not just this receptor: Even with the large sequencing depth, rarefaction of the sorted-subset datasets indicated that sequencing was incomplete. Sampling was restricted to blood, and TCR repertoires in tissues likely differ from the TCR repertoires found in blood. Because the study included a small number of donors, the genetic and exposure-history diversity represented was limited. When several donors were compared, the shared fraction of clonotypes was around 4.6% for naive CD4, over 3% for naive CD8, 2% to 2.5% for memory CD4, and around 0.4% for memory CD8. Clonotypes shared by all four sorted-subset donors showed higher generation probabilities than non-shared clonotypes. Based on pairwise subsampling, the degree of clonotype sharing among donors was expected to be affected by sequencing depth. Naive subsets generally had larger estimated clonotype richness than memory subsets.

The donors were healthy, HIV-negative adults who had no recently reported acute infections or vaccinations. Only Caucasian adults living in Nashville, Tennessee, USA were represented among the donors. Magnetic negative selection was used to enrich CD4+ T cells, after which naive cells were positively selected on CD45RA and the negative fraction became the memory subset. Blood was obtained by leukapheresis, after which PBMCs were separated by Ficoll-Histopaque density gradient centrifugation and cryopreserved in liquid nitrogen vapor phase. Analytical flow cytometry was used to check the purity and quantity of every magnetically sorted T cell population. From each sorted fraction, genomic DNA was isolated and quantified by UV absorbance on a Nanodrop 2000c.

Recombination linked TRBV7-9 to TRBJ1-5; the D gene remains uncertain. Sequences were obtained from naive CD4+ T cells sorted from blood. Per the publication, the cell subset or site label means: CD45RA+ positively selected. The clonotype originates from a man under 40 in good health. The DNA is as follows: TGTGCCAGCAGCTTGGGAGGACCCTTGAGCAATCAGCCCCAGCATTTT. Its protein reads: CASSLGGPLSNQPQHF.